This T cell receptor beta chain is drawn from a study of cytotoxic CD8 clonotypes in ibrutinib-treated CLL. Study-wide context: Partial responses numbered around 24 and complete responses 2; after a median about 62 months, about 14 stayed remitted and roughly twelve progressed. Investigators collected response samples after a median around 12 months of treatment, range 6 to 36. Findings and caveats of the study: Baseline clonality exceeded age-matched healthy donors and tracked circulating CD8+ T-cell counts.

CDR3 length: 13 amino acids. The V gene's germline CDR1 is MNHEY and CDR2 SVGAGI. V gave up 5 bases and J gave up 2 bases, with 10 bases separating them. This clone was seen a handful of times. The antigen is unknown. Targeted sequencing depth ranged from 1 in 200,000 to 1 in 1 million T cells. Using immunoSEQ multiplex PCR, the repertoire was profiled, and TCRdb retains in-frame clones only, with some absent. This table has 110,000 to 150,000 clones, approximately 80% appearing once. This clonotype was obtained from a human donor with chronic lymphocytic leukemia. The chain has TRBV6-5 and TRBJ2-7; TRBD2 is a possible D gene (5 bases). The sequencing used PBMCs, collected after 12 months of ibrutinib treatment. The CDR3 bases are TGTGCCAGCAGTGAAGCGGCCCCCTACGAGCAGTACTTC. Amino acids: CASSEAAPYEQYF.